This T cell receptor beta chain was retrieved from a study of cytomegalovirus exposure and HLA in healthy donors. Amplification used 60 Vbeta primers and 13 Jbeta primers. TCRdb's copy holds only in-frame clones and misses some; the assay was immunoSEQ multiplex PCR. The profile shows around 90,000 clones, about 79% of them singletons. The CDR3 runs to 14 residues. Germline values: CDR1 SQVTM, CDR2 ANQGSEA. Trimming removed 4 bases from V and 1 base from J; junction bases left unmatched: 5. This clone was seen once. Its antigen is as yet unknown. General study results and limits: High specificity and sensitivity for cytomegalovirus status were reported for the classifier.

What was sequenced was PBMCs. The V and J genes are TRBV29-1 and TRBJ1-2; 8 bases agree with TRBD1. The clonotype originates from a man over 45 in good health and CMV-seronegative. The CDR3 DNA reads as TGCAGCGTTGGCGGACAGGGCAATAACTATGGCTACACCTTC. It yields the protein CSVGGQGNNYGYTF. The whole variable domain, filled in from reference TRBV29-1 and TRBJ1-2, reads SAVISQKPSRDICQRGTSLTIQCQVDSQVTMMFWYRQQPGQSLTLIATANQGSEATYESGFVIDKFPISRPNLTFSTLTVSNMSPEDSSIYLCSVGGQGNNYGYTFGSGTRLTVV.